A selection of T cell receptor beta chains follows, all from one sample in a study of T-cell reconstitution after alpha-beta-depleted transplantation in children. One entry per CDR3 protein results from TCRdb running MiXCR on the PCR reads. The sample contains hundreds of thousands of distinct CDR3 sequences, 9.5% to 15% of which appear only once. The sequences come from PBMCs from the stem cell graft donor, collected from the stem cell graft. The receptors originated from a human donor who donated a stem cell graft to a child with combined immunodeficiency. CDR3s include the opening cysteine and the closing phenylalanine or tryptophan. The order of the fields is D gene, J gene, clone size, V gene, CDR3 protein, CDR3 DNA. The D gene is left open where the match is weak. Expanded clones get a size class; other rows say once, few or many, or leave the size out.

TRBD2 TRBJ2-2 many TRBV5-5 CASSAHLSGANTGELFF TGTGCCAGCAGCGCCCACCTCAGCGGGGCAAACACCGGGGAGCTGTTTTTT
- TRBJ1-1 - TRBV27 CASSLRDANTEAFF TGTGCCAGCAGTTTAAGAGATGCTAACACTGAAGCTTTCTTT
TRBD2 TRBJ2-5 many TRBV28 CASSLTSGGSQETQYF TGTGCCAGCAGTCTGACTAGCGGGGGAAGCCAAGAGACCCAGTACTTC
TRBD1 TRBJ2-1 many TRBV10-3 CAISGDRGSYNEQFF TGTGCCATCAGTGGGGACAGGGGCTCCTACAATGAGCAGTTCTTC
TRBD1 TRBJ1-1 few TRBV6-1 CASRRDSGSTEAFF TGTGCCAGCAGACGGGACAGTGGTAGCACTGAAGCTTTCTTT
- TRBJ2-3 few TRBV12-3/TRBV12-4 CASSLAVGQTTDTQYF TGTGCCAGCAGTTTAGCGGTGGGCCAAACTACAGATACGCAGTATTTT
TRBD1 TRBJ2-2 - TRBV10-3 CAIRTGSSTGELFF TGTGCCATCAGGACAGGGTCATCGACCGGGGAGCTGTTTTTT
- TRBJ2-2 few TRBV6-2/TRBV6-3 CASTPSDTGELFF TGTGCCAGCACCCCTAGCGATACCGGGGAGCTGTTTTTT
- TRBJ2-1 few TRBV20-1 CSVNRDGSYNEQFF TGCAGTGTTAACCGGGACGGCAGCTACAATGAGCAGTTCTTC
TRBD1 TRBJ2-1 many TRBV5-1 CASSPRDRGNEQFF TGCGCCAGCAGCCCCCGGGACAGGGGGAATGAGCAGTTCTTC
TRBD1 TRBJ2-1 - TRBV24-1 CATSQGAYNEQFF TGTGCCACCAGTCAGGGGGCTTACAATGAGCAGTTCTTC
TRBD1 TRBJ2-5 few TRBV20-1 CSAREETGGDSETQYF TGCAGTGCTAGAGAGGAGACAGGGGGCGATTCAGAGACCCAGTACTTC
TRBD1 TRBJ1-1 many TRBV27 CASSRRDRGGKAFF TGTGCCAGCAGTCGCCGGGACAGGGGTGGGAAAGCTTTCTTT
TRBD1 TRBJ1-6 - TRBV14 CASRDRGSYNSPLHF TGTGCCAGCCGGGACAGGGGCTCCTATAATTCACCCCTCCACTTT
- TRBJ1-2 - TRBV30 CAWTPEGYYGYTF TGTGCCTGGACCCCGGAGGGGTATTATGGCTACACCTTC
- TRBJ1-4 many TRBV25-1 CASSDVGWEEKLFF TGTGCCAGCAGTGACGTCGGGTGGGAGGAAAAACTGTTTTTT
- TRBJ2-4 - TRBV5-1 CASSSGNLAKNIQYF TGCGCCAGCAGCTCGGGAAATCTAGCCAAAAACATTCAGTACTTC
TRBD2 TRBJ2-1 - TRBV6-2/TRBV6-3 CASSFNRLAGLSYNEQFF TGTGCCAGCAGCTTTAACCGACTAGCGGGGCTCTCCTACAATGAGCAGTTCTTC
TRBD2 TRBJ2-5 - TRBV28 CASSGNSRGGLETQYF TGTGCCAGCAGTGGGAACTCCCGGGGGGGGCTGGAGACCCAGTACTTC
TRBD2 TRBJ2-4 few TRBV6-1 CASSRLAGKNIQYF TGTGCCAGCAGCAGACTAGCGGGCAAAAACATTCAGTACTTC
- TRBJ2-7 - TRBV7-9 CASSSTRTYEQYF TGTGCCAGCAGTTCGACACGTACCTACGAGCAGTACTTC
TRBD1 TRBJ1-5 few TRBV27 CASSIGQGSPQHF TGTGCCAGCAGTATCGGACAGGGAAGCCCCCAGCATTTT
- TRBJ2-7 - TRBV20-1 CSARNPAPSSYEQYF TGCAGTGCTAGAAATCCGGCACCGAGCTCCTACGAGCAGTACTTC
TRBD1 TRBJ2-1 few TRBV20-1 CSARVAHGTDVIIRSYNEQFF TGCAGTGCTAGAGTCGCCCACGGGACAGACGTGATTATCCGCTCCTACAATGAGCAGTTCTTC
TRBD1 TRBJ1-2 - TRBV5-1 CASSLGTGENYGYTF TGCGCCAGCAGCTTGGGGACAGGGGAGAACTATGGCTACACCTTC
TRBD1 TRBJ1-1 few TRBV5-1 CASSLEQGVNTEAFF TGCGCCAGCAGCTTGGAACAGGGGGTGAACACTGAAGCTTTCTTT
- TRBJ1-2 few TRBV5-6 CASSLLGNGYTF TGTGCCAGCAGCTTGCTGGGAAATGGCTACACCTTC
- TRBJ2-7 - TRBV20-1 CSARAESGPYPYEQYF TGCAGTGCTAGAGCGGAGAGCGGGCCATATCCATACGAGCAGTACTTC
- TRBJ2-1 many TRBV12-3/TRBV12-4 CASSFGVYNEQFF TGTGCCAGCAGTTTTGGCGTGTACAATGAGCAGTTCTTC
- TRBJ2-1 many TRBV12-3/TRBV12-4 CASSFVGEQFF TGTGCCAGCAGTTTTGTCGGTGAGCAGTTCTTC
TRBD2 TRBJ2-1 many TRBV29-1 CSVEAEAGGLYNEQFF TGCAGCGTTGAAGCCGAAGCGGGGGGGCTGTACAATGAGCAGTTCTTC
- TRBJ2-1 - TRBV5-1 CASSSSHIDEQFF TGCGCCAGCAGTTCTAGCCATATCGATGAGCAGTTCTTC
TRBD1 TRBJ2-7 - TRBV6-2/TRBV6-3 CASSYGSRQGEQYF TGTGCCAGCAGTTACGGGTCACGACAGGGCGAGCAGTACTTC
TRBD2 TRBJ2-3 many TRBV7-8 CASSPSSSGVTDTQYF TGTGCCAGCAGCCCGAGTTCTAGCGGAGTTACAGATACGCAGTATTTT
- TRBJ2-3 - TRBV5-1 CASSLWGTPDSTDTQYF TGCGCCAGCAGCTTGTGGGGGACACCTGACTCCACAGATACGCAGTATTTT
- TRBJ2-5 - TRBV29-1 CSARGRKTQYF TGCAGCGCGAGGGGTAGGAAGACCCAGTACTTC
- TRBJ2-5 many TRBV5-5 CASSPLGGPQETQYF TGTGCCAGCAGCCCCCTCGGCGGGCCCCAAGAGACCCAGTACTTC
- TRBJ2-6 few TRBV6-5 CASSYSLRIANVLTF TGTGCCAGCAGTTACAGTCTCCGGATTGCCAACGTCCTGACTTTC
TRBD1 TRBJ1-5 many TRBV12-3/TRBV12-4 CASSSGTGRQPQHF TGTGCCAGCAGTTCCGGGACAGGGCGCCAGCCCCAGCATTTT
- TRBJ2-1 - TRBV20-1 CSARDSEGGTPLESYNEQFF TGCAGTGCTAGAGATAGTGAGGGGGGGACCCCCCTGGAGTCCTACAATGAGCAGTTCTTC
TRBD1 TRBJ2-7 - TRBV6-2/TRBV6-3 CASIGQGASGNEQYF TGTGCCAGCATCGGACAGGGGGCGTCGGGGAACGAGCAGTACTTC
- TRBJ2-2 - TRBV4-2 CASSQDPQGLRLGELFF TGTGCCAGCAGCCAAGATCCCCAGGGACTGCGATTGGGGGAGCTGTTTTTT
TRBD1 TRBJ1-2 - TRBV28 CASSPWDRDYGYTF TGTGCCAGCAGTCCATGGGACAGGGACTATGGCTACACCTTC
- TRBJ2-7 few TRBV5-1 CASSLKGDRYF TGCGCCAGCAGCTTGAAAGGGGATCGGTACTTC
TRBD2 TRBJ2-1 many TRBV20-1 CSAEPPGTSGTEQFF TGCAGTGCAGAACCCCCCGGGACTAGCGGGACCGAGCAGTTCTTC
TRBD2 TRBJ2-7 few TRBV7-3 CASSLFPSGGSEQYF TGTGCCAGCAGCTTATTTCCTAGCGGGGGGTCCGAGCAGTACTTC
- TRBJ2-7 few TRBV29-1 CSVGGRVSSYEQYF TGCAGCGTGGGCGGCCGGGTAAGCTCCTACGAGCAGTACTTC
TRBD1 TRBJ2-2 - TRBV29-1 CSVGPGGQGVPSTGELFF TGCAGCGTTGGACCCGGGGGACAGGGTGTACCGAGCACCGGGGAGCTGTTTTTT
- TRBJ2-1 many TRBV30 CAWTGEEGRSFNEQFF TGTGCCTGGACAGGGGAGGAGGGCAGAAGTTTCAATGAGCAGTTCTTC
- TRBJ1-2 few TRBV24-1 CATSDPLGLGGYTF TGTGCCACCAGTGATCCCCTCGGACTTGGGGGCTACACCTTC
TRBD2 TRBJ2-1 - TRBV5-1 CASQPQTSGDYNEQFF TGCGCCAGCCAACCCCAAACTAGCGGGGATTACAATGAGCAGTTCTTC
- TRBJ2-7 - TRBV11-2 CASSPLMQGYEQYF TGTGCCAGCAGCCCCCTCATGCAGGGCTACGAGCAGTACTTC
- TRBJ1-1 few TRBV12-3/TRBV12-4 CASTVSTEAFF TGTGCCAGCACTGTGAGTACTGAAGCTTTCTTT
- TRBJ2-7 many TRBV20-1 CSAERTSYEQYF TGCAGTGCCGAAAGAACGTCCTACGAGCAGTACTTC
- TRBJ2-5 - TRBV4-3 CASSQDHSYKRTQYF TGCGCCAGCAGCCAAGATCACAGCTACAAGAGAACCCAGTACTTC
TRBD2 TRBJ2-5 few TRBV11-2 CASSLDSGPAELGETQYF TGTGCCAGCAGCTTAGATAGCGGGCCTGCGGAGTTAGGAGAGACCCAGTACTTC
- TRBJ2-7 many TRBV10-3 CAISDISYEQYF TGTGCCATCAGTGACATCTCCTACGAGCAGTACTTC